The 6 T cell receptor beta chains presented below share a single source sample, sequenced in a study of T cells after yellow fever vaccination. MiXCR was run by TCRdb on the 5' RACE reads, yielding one entry per CDR3 protein. The sample lists about 260,000 distinct CDR3 sequences, approximately 3.5% occurring once. The starting material was PBMCs, obtained 15 days after the yellow fever booster vaccination. The receptors shown here come from a young man who received the YFV17D yellow fever vaccine.

This clonotype was counted at least ten times. The CDR3 nucleotides read TGTGCCAGCACCCAGGGTGGGTCGACCGGGGAGCTGTTTTTT. Protein sequence: CASTQGGSTGELFF. The chain uses TRBV6-5 and TRBJ2-2; D might be TRBD1 (5 bases). The CDR3 length is 14 residues. Per the germline V gene, CDR1 is MNHEY and CDR2 is SVGAGI. Trimming cost V 7 bases and J 5 bases, with 14 bases left between them.

In its sample, this clonotype was seen many times. The rearrangement joins TRBV20-1 to TRBJ2-7, with D perhaps given as TRBD1 or TRBD2 (5 bases each). Trimming shortened V by 1 base and J by 2 bases, and 6 bases separated the two germline ends. The CDR3 contains 12 residues. Germline assignment: CDR1 DFQATT and CDR2 SNEGSKA (reference sequence). The CDR3 reads CSARAGPYEQYV. For the CDR3, the DNA is TGCAGTGCTAGAGCGGGGCCCTACGAGCAGTACGTC.

This clonotype occurred many times. This rearrangement joins TRBV28 to TRBJ2-1; the match to TRBD1 covers 9 bases. Unmatched junction bases numbered 8, after V lost 2 bases and J lost 9 bases. The CDR3 spans 15 residues. The V gene's germline CDR1 is MDHEN and CDR2 SYDVKM. DNA for the CDR3: TGTGCCAGCAGTTTACCTAAACAGGGGGCTGGTGAGCAGTTCTTC. This encodes CASSLPKQGAGEQFF.

This clonotype has at least ten counts. This sequence joins TRBV7-6 and TRBJ2-3; 9 nucleotides match TRBD1. This CDR3 has 17 residues. Germline V gene lookup returns CDR1 SGHVS and CDR2 FNYEAQ. The J segment lost 0 bases and the V segment lost 5 bases, leaving 9 bases of the junction unmatched. The CDR3 sequence is CASSRTTGGTSTDTQYF. The CDR3 region has the DNA TGTGCCAGCAGCAGAACTACAGGGGGCACTAGCACAGATACGCAGTATTTT.

This clonotype was found many times. The V gene is TRBV20-1, the J gene TRBJ2-5; weak D call: TRBD2 (6 bases). V lost 0 bases to trimming and J lost 4 bases, with 15 bases between them. Looked up from germline, CDR1 is DFQATT and CDR2 is SNEGSKA (reference sequence). There are 15 residues in the CDR3. CDR3 sequence: CSARDSAAGRETQYF. In DNA form, the CDR3 reads TGCAGTGCTAGAGATAGTGCGGCGGGGAGAGAGACCCAGTACTTC.

In its sample, this clonotype was seen many times. J is TRBJ2-2 and V is TRBV7-9; tentatively, D is TRBD1 (5 bases). The germline gives CDR1 SEHNR, CDR2 FQNEAQ (reference sequence). This CDR3 comprises 14 residues. The ends were cut back, 2 bases at V and 4 bases at J, with 8 bases in the middle. CDR3 protein: CASSLTQGTGELFF. Written as DNA, the CDR3 is TGTGCCAGCAGCTTAACGCAGGGCACCGGGGAGCTGTTTTTT.